One and the same sample provided the 3 T cell receptor beta chains below, sequenced in a study of blood T cell repertoires in COVID-19. The method was immunoSEQ multiplex PCR; TCRdb's version includes in-frame clones alone and lacks a portion of them. Of 110,000 to 150,000 clones detected, more than 65% appear once; the ten largest clones hold roughly a tenth. The sample consisted of peripheral blood. These TCRs come from a man between 60 and 70 years old with active or convalescent COVID-19.

The chain couples TRBV7-2 to TRBJ2-1, with 7 positions matching TRBD2. This CDR3 has 15 residues. The V segment lost 2 bases and the J segment 6 bases; nucleotides outside the gene matches: 7. CDR1 is SGHTA, CDR2 FQGNSA, per germline. The CDR3 sequence is CASSLSTGGPNEQFF. Here the CDR3 DNA reads TGTGCCAGCAGCTTATCAACGGGAGGCCCCAATGAGCAGTTCTTC.

This chain uses TRBV7-2 with TRBJ1-2; 8 bases are a match to TRBD1. The V gene's germline CDR1 is SGHTA and CDR2 FQGNSA. V lost 4 bases, J lost 7 bases, and 8 bases stayed unmatched. The CDR3 runs to 14 residues. CDR3 nucleotides: TGTGCCAGCAGCTCCGGACAGGGAGGAGTTGGCTACACCTTC. Translated, it gives CASSSGQGGVGYTF.

The rearrangement uses TRBV7-2 and TRBJ1-1; tentatively, D is TRBD1 (6 bases). Trimming took 6 bases from V and 2 from J, leaving 13 bases between them. The CDR3 spans 14 residues. Germline V gene lookup returns CDR1 SGHTA and CDR2 FQGNSA. The CDR3 spells CASRHWTVNTEAFF. The DNA for the CDR3 is TGTGCCAGCAGACATTGGACAGTTAACACTGAAGCTTTCTTT.